This T cell receptor (beta chain) was recorded in a study of shared clonotypes between healthy human individuals. Details on this clone: As yet, its antigen is unknown.

Memory CD4+ cells were the fraction left after CD45RA+ naive selection. Execution of the assay was at deep level. Some clones are missing from TCRdb's copy, which holds only in-frame ones; the method was immunoSEQ multiplex PCR. The sample contains 1.5 million to 1.9 million clones, about 98% of which appear only once. Whole-study findings and limits: Of the naive CD4 clonotypes, 4% to 5% were shared across several donors.

The clonotype was recovered from a man aged 25-40 years in good health. Specimen: naive CD4+ T cells sorted from blood. Indicated subset: CD45RA+ positively selected.

In nucleotides, the CDR3 is TGTGCCAGCAGGGAAACAGGGCTGCAGAACACTGAAGCTTTCTTT. It codes for CASRETGLQNTEAFF. The rearrangement joins TRBV6-1 to TRBJ1-1, with D possibly matching TRBD1 (6 bases). CDR1 is MNHNS and CDR2 is SASEGT in the germline V gene. This CDR3 region has 15 residues. The V gene lost 6 bases and the J gene lost 1 base, with 15 bases spanning the gap.